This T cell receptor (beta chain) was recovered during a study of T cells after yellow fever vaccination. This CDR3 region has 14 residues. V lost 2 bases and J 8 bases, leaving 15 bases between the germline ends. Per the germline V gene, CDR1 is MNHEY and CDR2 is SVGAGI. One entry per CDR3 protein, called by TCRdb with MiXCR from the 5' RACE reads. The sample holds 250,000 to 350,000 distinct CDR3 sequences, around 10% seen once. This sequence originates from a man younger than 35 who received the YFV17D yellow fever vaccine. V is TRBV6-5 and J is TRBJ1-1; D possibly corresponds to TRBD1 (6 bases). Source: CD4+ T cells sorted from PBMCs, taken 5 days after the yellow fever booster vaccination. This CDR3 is CASSYSYDRSEAFF. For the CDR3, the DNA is TGTGCCAGCAGTTACAGTTATGACAGGTCGGAAGCTTTCTTT.